The entry below describes one T cell receptor beta chain. The antigen remains unidentified. TCRdb's table, derived via immunoSEQ multiplex PCR, lists solely in-frame clones and lacks some. The sample includes 150,000 to 200,000 clones, less than 95% of them seen just once. The data were taken from a study of T cell responses to AZD1222 COVID-19 vaccine. Regarding the study as a whole: Mostly white British, mostly female donors; authors suggested clonal diversity may be underestimated.

The V gene end was trimmed by 6 bases and the J gene end by 2 bases; junction bases not matched to a gene: 4. Germline CDR1 is SQVTM and CDR2 is ANQGSEA. This CDR3 region has 13 residues. The clonotype was recovered from an adult in good health. The chain has TRBV29-1 and TRBJ2-5; TRBD2 aligns across 9 bases. Sequenced material: peripheral blood, taken on day 0 of AZD1222 vaccination. The CDR3 bases are TGCAGCGTGGTGACTAGCGGACAAGAGACCCAGTACTTC. It translates to CSVVTSGQETQYF.